These 18 T cell receptor beta chains originate from one sample sequenced in a study of shared clonotypes between healthy human individuals. Assay used: immunoSEQ multiplex PCR; TCRdb lists only in-frame clones, some missing. The sample includes approximately 2,300,000 clones, around 90% seen only once; the top ten take 0.37%. Sequenced sample: naive CD4+ T cells from PBMCs. As to subset: CD45RA+ positively selected. These receptor sequences come from a man aged 18 to 35 in good health. Some clones in this sample may be carry-over from other donors' samples.

In this sample, this clone turned up once. The gene calls are TRBV28 and TRBJ2-5; D is possibly TRBD1 (5 bases). The germline V gene has CDR1 MDHEN and CDR2 SYDVKM. V was cut by 5 bases and J by 5 bases, with 15 bases left in between. This CDR3 is built from 14 residues. The CDR3, as DNA: TGTGCCAGCAGTCGCTTGGGGCTTACGGAGACCCAGTACTTC. This codes for CASSRLGLTETQYF.

The chain couples TRBV10-3 to TRBJ1-2; 7 bases match TRBD1. The CDR3 covers 13 residues. After removal of 5 bases from V and 8 bases from J, the junction contained 8 bases not matched to a gene. Per the germline V gene, CDR1 is ENHRY and CDR2 is SYGVKD. DNA of the CDR3: TGTGCCATCAGTTCGGGACAGATAGTCGGCTACACCTTC. It translates to CAISSGQIVGYTF.

With regard to this clone: This specimen includes other DNA sequences encoding the same CDR3. The chain carries TRBV29-1 and TRBJ2-7, with D perhaps matching TRBD2 (5 bases). V was cut by 4 bases and J by 0 bases, with 10 bases left in between. The germline V gene encodes CDR1 SQVTM and CDR2 ANQGSEA. The CDR3 covers 13 residues. For the CDR3, the DNA is TGCAGCGTTGGCCGGGGAAGCTCCTACGAGCAGTACTTC. It specifies CSVGRGSSYEQYF.

The genes are TRBV2 and TRBJ1-1, with a possible D match to TRBD1 (5 bases). The V end was cut by 6 bases, the J end by 3 bases, with 14 bases between. The CDR3 loop spans 14 amino acids. The germline CDR1 and CDR2 sequences are SNHLY and FYNNEI. This chain's CDR3 is CASRANRDDTEAFF. For the CDR3, the DNA is TGTGCCAGCAGAGCCAACCGGGACGACACTGAAGCTTTCTTT.

The chain recombines TRBV9 with TRBJ1-3; tentative D call: TRBD1 (5 bases). V was cut by 4 bases and J by 3 bases, with 20 bases left in between. This CDR3 spans 17 amino acids. Germline V gives CDR1 SGDLS, CDR2 YYNGEE. The CDR3 nucleotides read TGTGCCAGCAGCCCCTCCCCGGGCGGGGCTGGTGGAAACACCATATATTTT. Protein sequence: CASSPSPGGAGGNTIYF.

The chain couples TRBV7-8 to TRBJ2-3; tentatively, D is TRBD2 (6 bases). Per the germline V gene, CDR1 is SGHVS and CDR2 is FQNEAQ. This CDR3 spans 17 amino acids. V was trimmed by 6 bases and J by 4 bases, leaving 23 bases between them. CDR3 nucleotide sequence: TGTGCCAGCAGGACGGCGGGGTACCCCTGGGTGGCAGATACGCAGTATTTT. Its translation is CASRTAGYPWVADTQYF.

This chain uses TRBV28 with TRBJ2-6, with D possibly matching TRBD1 (6 bases). V lost 5 bases to trimming and J lost 5 bases, with 10 bases between them. In germline, CDR1 is MDHEN, CDR2 SYDVKM. CDR3 length: 14 residues. The CDR3 DNA sequence: TGTGCCAGCAGTCTAGGGGGAAGGGCCAACGTCCTGACTTTC. Amino acid sequence: CASSLGGRANVLTF.

V usage is TRBV9 and J usage is TRBJ1-5; a weak D match, TRBD1 (5 bases). Germline lookup yields CDR1 SGDLS and CDR2 YYNGEE. The CDR3 is 15 residues long. Trimming removed 0 bases from V and 3 bases from J, with 10 bases in between. DNA of the CDR3: TGTGCCAGCAGCGTAGAACAGGCCCTCAATCAGCCCCAGCATTTT. This codes for CASSVEQALNQPQHF.

V and J are TRBV4-2 and TRBJ1-2; D may be TRBD1 (5 bases). Deletions cut 0 bases from V and 6 bases from J, with 8 bases between. Germline lookup yields CDR1 LGHNA and CDR2 YNFKEQ. There are 13 residues in the CDR3. CDR3 DNA sequence: TGTGCCAGCAGCCAAGATGGGGGACATGGCTACACCTTC. Its translation: CASSQDGGHGYTF.

This clone has only one observation. This rearrangement joins TRBV23-1 to TRBJ1-1, with 7 bases matching TRBD1. TRBV23-1 is noted as an ORF with a role that remains uncertain. The CDR3 is 17 residues long. Germline trimming cut 1 base from V and 1 base from J; bases unmatched to any gene: 9. The CDR3 region has the DNA TGCGCCAGCAGTCAATTCTACAGGGGCCCCGGGAACACTGAAGCTTTCTTT. It specifies CASSQFYRGPGNTEAFF.

This clone has a handful of counts. The junction departs from germline at one end; a sequencing error may be responsible. The rearrangement joins TRBV28 to TRBJ2-4; 13 bases align to TRBD2. The germline V gene has CDR1 MDHEN and CDR2 SYDVKM. This CDR3 has 11 amino acids. As DNA, the CDR3 is TGTGCCAGCAGTACTAGCGGGAGGGCCAGCTTC. Its protein is CASSTSGRASF. The full variable domain, rest sourced from reference TRBV28 and TRBJ2-4, is DVKVTQSSRYLVKRTGEKVFLECVQDMDHENMFWYRQDPGLGLRLIYFSYDVKMKEKGDIPEGYSVSREKKERFSLILESASTNQTSMYLCASSTSGRASFGAGTRLSVL.

This clone showed up just once. The V gene is TRBV7-3, the J gene TRBJ2-2; D gene unclear. CDR3 length equals 13 residues. V lost 5 bases to trimming and J lost 2 bases, with 6 bases between them. Germline lookup yields CDR1 SGHTA and CDR2 FQGTGA. The chain's CDR3 is CASSNSNTGELFF. The CDR3 DNA follows: TGTGCCAGCAGCAACAGTAACACCGGGGAGCTGTTTTTT.

A remark on this clone: This sample includes further DNA sequences coding for the same CDR3. This chain links TRBV6-1 with TRBJ2-5; 8 bases map to TRBD2. With V trimmed by 5 bases and J by 2 bases, 4 bases remained unmatched. CDR3 length equals 14 residues. Germline lookup yields CDR1 MNHNS and CDR2 SASEGT. CDR3 protein: CASSTGTRQETQYF. Here the CDR3 DNA reads TGTGCCAGCAGTACCGGGACTAGACAAGAGACCCAGTACTTC.

The chain carries TRBV5-1 and TRBJ2-7; 12 nucleotides line up with TRBD2. This CDR3 region has 16 residues. Germline V lookup: CDR1 SGHRS, CDR2 YFSETQ. Losses at the gene ends were 2 bases for V and 0 bases for J; bases not matched to a gene: 3. For the CDR3, the DNA is TGCGCCAGCAGCTTCCAGACTAGCGGGAGCTCCTACGAGCAGTACTTC. Its protein is CASSFQTSGSSYEQYF. The full variable domain, its missing parts supplied by reference TRBV5-1 and TRBJ2-7, is KAGVTQTPRYLIKTRGQQVTLSCSPISGHRSVSWYQQTPGQGLQFLFEYFSETQRNKGNFPGRFSGRQFSNSRSEMNVSTLELGDSALYLCASSFQTSGSSYEQYFGPGTRLTVT.

The gene calls are TRBV21-1 and TRBJ1-4; the DNA was not used to check the table's D call, TRBD1. TRBV21-1 corresponds to a pseudogene. The CDR3 is made up of 16 amino acids. CDR3 DNA: TGTGCCAGCAGCAGAGACAGGGGAAGGGATGGCGAAAAACTGTTTTTT. It translates to CASSRDRGRDGEKLFF.

This clone was recorded a few times. The V gene is TRBV2, the J gene TRBJ2-2; D perhaps matches TRBD1 (5 bases). CDR3 length equals 15 residues. Trimming cost V 2 bases and J 4 bases, with 11 bases left between them. Germline V gives CDR1 SNHLY, CDR2 FYNNEI. CDR3 coding DNA: TGTGCCAGCAGTGAAATGGGGCGCTCCACCGGGGAGCTGTTTTTT. Encoded protein: CASSEMGRSTGELFF.

This chain uses TRBV6-5 with TRBJ2-2; D tentatively fits TRBD1 or TRBD2 (5 bases each). Trimming removed 2 bases at V and 6 bases at J, with 13 bases between. Germline V gene sequence: CDR1 MNHEY, CDR2 SVGAGI. This CDR3 is built from 15 residues. Written as DNA, the CDR3 is TGTGCCAGCAGTTACGAGGGCCTAGGGGCCGGGGAGCTGTTTTTT. It encodes CASSYEGLGAGELFF.

The J gene is TRBJ1-1, the V gene TRBV7-9; D remains ambiguous. The CDR3 consists of 18 residues. V gave up 2 bases and J gave up 0 bases, with 19 bases separating them. CDR1 is SEHNR and CDR2 is FQNEAQ in the germline V gene (reference sequence). This CDR3 is CASSLNRALLKMNTEAFF. The DNA for the CDR3 is TGTGCCAGCAGCTTAAATCGGGCTCTCTTGAAGATGAACACTGAAGCTTTCTTT.